Sequencing of this T cell receptor (beta chain) was carried out in a study of CD8 T cells in Susac syndrome. Only one count was recorded for this clonotype. Trimming pared 0 bases from V and 0 bases from J, leaving 12 bases between. The CDR3 length is 17 residues. Germline lookup yields CDR1 SGHTA and CDR2 FQGNSA. Roughly 0.45 to 1 ug RNA was reverse transcribed with random hexamers. TCRdb processed the immunoSEQ multiplex PCR reads anew with MiXCR; each CDR3 protein has one entry. The sample includes approximately 160,000 distinct CDR3 sequences, less than 95% of them seen just once. The J gene is TRBJ1-5, the V gene TRBV7-2, with D hard to call. Input material: CD4+ T cells from PBMCs. The sequence was obtained from a human donor with multiple sclerosis. The CDR3 loop is CASSLASFRYSNQPQHF. CDR3 coding DNA: TGTGCCAGCAGCTTAGCGTCTTTCAGATATAGCAATCAGCCCCAGCATTTT.